Described below is a single T cell receptor (beta chain) sequence and its context. The CDR3 sequence is 14 residues long. Germline assignment: CDR1 SEHNR and CDR2 FQNEAQ (reference sequence). Trimming shortened V by 1 base and J by 5 bases, and 11 bases separated the two germline ends. This entry comes from a study of T-cell memory formation after mild COVID-19. Using its own MiXCR run on the 5' RACE reads, TCRdb lists one record per CDR3 protein. This sample has approximately 490,000 distinct CDR3 sequences, with roughly 22% found just once. The clonotype was recovered from an adult woman who had mild COVID-19 (a few samples of this study predate the infection). Cell type and time point are not known. Sequenced sample: PBMCs or a T cell subset sorted from them (not recorded which). The V and J genes are TRBV7-9 and TRBJ1-1; D remains ambiguous. This chain's CDR3 is CASSLDRVWTEAFF. CDR3 coding DNA: TGTGCCAGCAGCTTAGATAGGGTTTGGACTGAAGCTTTCTTT.